There are many counts of the clone carrying this TCR beta chain. V dropped 5 bases and J dropped 1; count of bases not matched to a gene: 4. CDR1 and CDR2 (germline): SGHAT, FQNNGV. The CDR3 sequence is 15 residues long. This entry belongs to a study of molecular identifiers for immune sequencing clone quantification. Study details: Split five ways in replicates, RNA from about 20,000 or 100,000 naive CD8 cells had four portions sequenced.

Each CDR3 protein is one row after TCRdb ran MiXCR on the PCR reads. The sample holds 60,000 to 75,000 distinct CDR3 sequences, about 20% seen once. Researchers sorted naive CD8 T cells as cells that were CD8+CD4-CCR7+CD45RA+. The sequence came from a human donor in good health. Some libraries in this study had Jurkat cell RNA spiked in. The chain employs TRBV11-2 and TRBJ2-1, with 8 bases matching TRBD1. The sample comprised naive CD8+ T cells from blood, with Jurkat cell RNA spiked in. The subset was: FACS-sorted CD8+CD4-CCR7+CD45RA+ naive T cells. The chain's CDR3 is CASSRTGSSYNEQFF. CDR3 bases: TGTGCCAGCAGCCGGACAGGGTCTTCCTACAATGAGCAGTTCTTC.